This T cell receptor beta chain stems from a study of cytomegalovirus exposure and HLA in healthy donors (dated by TCRdb to the late 2010s). Study-level background: According to an earlier analysis of 587 of the donors, about 179 million T cells yielded approximately 120 million unique TCR beta sequences and approximately 300 Gb of sequence data. About 320 gigabases of sequencing data and 70 million to 100 million unique TCR sequences were included in an early release covering 550 to 650 HLA-typed donors. Of the roughly 400 genotyped donors, roughly 85% fell in the genetic ancestry cluster associated with self-reported Caucasian donors. The study aimed to test whether cataloging public T cell receptors could reveal signatures of past pathogen exposure. The T cell repertoires of about 700 subjects were profiled by immunosequencing and related to cytomegalovirus serostatus. In addition to the first cohort of hundreds of subjects, a separate validation cohort of 120 different subjects was used. To predict cytomegalovirus infection status, the study combined high-throughput TCR immunosequencing, statistical association of individual TCRs with disease status, and machine learning. To study patterns of TCR occurrence, a later analysis re-analyzed previously published TCR beta repertoires from 500 to 850 donors and added high-resolution HLA genotyping. The later analysis used no new phenotypic data to find candidate immune exposures, relying instead on TCR beta sequences and their occurrence across donors. An earlier analysis of some 600 of the donors applied high-throughput TCR beta sequencing to assess whether each TCR beta V gene segment acted as functional or pseudogenic. Donor age, sex, ethnicity and CMV serostatus were compiled alongside the repertoire data. A later genetic analysis took genome-wide SNP genotypes for about three fifths of the 666 donors and used that subset as a discovery cohort. All discovery cohort repertoires had been generated using a single sequencing platform. Class I and class II HLA loci were covered by the typing at four-digit resolution. Typing coverage varied by locus: roughly 620-640 donors for A, B, C, DRB1 and DQB1; under 550 for DQA1; approximately 610 for DPA1; 450 to 480 for DPB1. Roughly 5 DR-DQ haplotypes were handled as single units for association and clustering because linkage in the cohort was strong. Across approximately 400 genotyped donors of the cohort, an average of about 240,000 unique TCR beta nucleotide sequences per donor were sequenced, and roughly 20% of those sequences were non-productive. Results the study describes overall, beyond this receptor: When HLA alleles, especially DR and DQ, strongly co-occurred, attributing TCR associations to individual alleles was difficult. A later analysis reported that several top co-occurrence clusters appeared linked to parvovirus B19, influenza, CMV and Epstein-Barr virus. V-gene and J-gene trimming of TCR beta chains was associated with a missense DCLRE1C variant in a later genetic analysis, and the association was replicated in an independent cohort. In an earlier analysis of about 550 of the donors, most TCR beta V segments were observed in productive rearrangements about 87% or about 30% of the time, broadly matching IMGT annotations. Specific HLA alleles were associated with more than 15,000 TCR beta sequences at a false discovery rate of 0.05 in a later analysis. In a later analysis, HLA-associated TCR beta chains were found to be more clonally expanded and to have lower generation probabilities than equally common non-associated chains. Across donors, most TCR sequences were observed very rarely, whereas some public TCRs were present in many individuals. It was suggested by the authors that the approach could potentially be generalized to other disease states and immunological phenotypes. A total of some 180 TCR beta chains were listed by the study as associated with cytomegalovirus. A later analysis found that TCR association rates varied across HLA loci, with DRB1 alleles showing the most associated TCRs and HLA-C alleles the fewest. A further reported finding was that TCR beta sequences accurately predicted the HLA-A and HLA-B alleles for most subjects in the first cohort. Cytomegalovirus status was reported to be diagnosed by the classifier with high specificity and sensitivity in both the original and validation cohorts. According to a later genetic analysis, donors in an Asian-associated ancestry cluster had fewer N-insertions in productive TCRs than the approximately 650-donor mean. Linkage disequilibrium might explain the correlated functional status among segregating V segments, but an unknown experimental factor could not be ruled out. According to a later analysis, most CMV-associated TCR beta chains appeared to be HLA-restricted, and the HLA associations seemed to be driven largely by CMV exposure. HLA typing was unavailable for some donors at each locus, so association tests used only the typed subset. Immune exposure information for the cohort was limited to CMV serostatus. Three of the identified cytomegalovirus-associated TCR beta chains were confirmed in vitro to be specific for cytomegalovirus antigens. Because counts were too low, 15 or so rarely observed V segments, including chromosome 9 orphons, were excluded from the earlier analysis of some 540 of the donors. The cohort was sequenced for TCR beta chains only, and without alpha or paired-chain data the features that could be detected were limited. Presence/absence analyses assumed roughly uniform sequencing depth across donors, an assumption that may not hold. A group of highly shared sequence variants was considered likely to be a technical artifact of the sequencing pipeline.

The cohort comprised approximately 700 healthy bone marrow donors. At the time of sampling, all cohort members were nominally healthy, though unrecorded immune exposures were likely present. The donor was CMV seropositive and belonged to the group of about 290 seropositive cohort members. Every donor gave a peripheral blood sample, and the peripheral blood mononuclear cells from that sample were used for TCR beta sequencing. The Qiagen DNeasy Blood Extraction Kit was used to extract genomic DNA from the blood cell samples. Libraries were constructed by the immunoSEQ multiplex PCR assay. The multiplex PCR relied on a mix of 60 forward primers for TCR Vbeta segments and 13 reverse primers for TCR Jbeta segments. The CDR3 region of rearranged TCR beta genes was amplified from genomic DNA with a multiplex PCR assay. The amplified TCR beta libraries were sequenced on the Illumina HiSeq System as 87-base-pair reads. Per the source publication's procedure: A later analysis counted about 82 million unique TCR beta chains across the 690 or so repertoires, and approximately 11 million of these chains were shared by at least two donors. To remove PCR and sequencing errors, raw reads were error-corrected and collapsed into unique sequences using a nearest-neighbor algorithm that merged closely related sequences. To assign V, D and J gene segments, CDR3 sequences were aligned to IMGT reference sequences. For a sequence to be retained, a match of at least six nucleotides to both a V gene segment and a J gene segment was required. Rearrangements were called productive when the CDR3 lacked stop codons and stayed in frame with V and J; all others were non-productive. Following IMGT convention, CDR3 was defined as the stretch from the second conserved V-encoded cysteine up to the conserved J-encoded phenylalanine. The earlier analysis of 500 to 600 of the donors excluded sequences that lacked an unambiguous match to a single V gene segment. In an earlier analysis of several hundred of the donors, V segments were called functional above 56.7% productive rearrangements and were called segregating when the between-donor standard deviation exceeded 5%. To diagnose cytomegalovirus status from the catalog of TCR beta chain sequences, a statistical classification framework was built. In a later analysis, TCR nucleotide sequences were compared against IMGT/GENE-DB human TR gene sequences so that V and J genes could be assigned. Using the TCRdist pipeline, a later analysis assigned CDR3 sequences along with most-parsimonious VDJ recombination scenarios. A later analysis defined each TCR beta chain by its CDR3 amino acid sequence plus V-gene family, and excluded reads lacking a unique V-gene family. As a way to deal with suspected cross-contamination and a sequencing artifact, a later analysis dropped over 550 nucleotide sequences that were highly shared and had low generation probability. In a later analysis, a clonal expansion index was calculated for each public chain from normalized within-repertoire ranks of inferred template counts. A later analysis computed generation probabilities with a VDJ recombination model fitted to out-of-frame rearrangements, and checked the results against IGoR. In a later analysis, TCR-TCR, TCR-HLA and TCR-CMV co-occurrence was scored with hypergeometric tests, and a repertoire-size bias correction was applied to TCR pairs. To estimate false discovery rates, a later analysis permuted the HLA or CMV assignments 20 times. A later analysis grouped co-occurring TCRs with DBSCAN, adding TCRdist sequence similarity when clustering within HLA-allele-positive subsets. Repertoires with fewer than 30,000 or more than 120,000 public chains were left out of co-occurrence clustering, as were four to six repertoires with anomalous nucleotide sharing. TCRdb retrieved this table from immuneACCESS and kept in-frame rearrangements only. Not all clones are present; in checked studies, unresolved V genes account for under half, and no reason is known for the remainder. V and J calls and clone size are those listed in that table; D and trimming were worked out from the DNA. A total of approximately 200,000 clones appear in this sample, 60% to 85% of them only once. 1.5% of the sample is in the top ten clones.

Comment on this clone: Its antigen specificity is not known. The record has no base qualities; no much larger clone is one base away.

The receptor was isolated from a girl aged 5-17 years in good health and CMV-seropositive. Sequencing was carried out using PBMCs.

The CDR3 here reads CASSGPPVTF. The DNA sequence is as follows: TGTGCCAGTAGTGGGCCCCCCGTCACCTTC. The sequence links TRBV19 to TRBJ1-2; the D gene assignment is ambiguous. CDR1 and CDR2 are read off the germline V gene (reference sequence) as LNHDA and SQIVND. The V and J ends are trimmed by 5 bases and 13 bases, leaving 11 bases between them. Including cysteine and phenylalanine, the CDR3 has 10 amino acids. Only the CDR3 DNA is retained, 30 bases long and in frame from the first base. Outside the CDR3, residues come from the reference TRBV19 and TRBJ1-2 proteins, so the full variable domain is: DGGITQSPKYLFRKEGQNVTLSCEQNLNHDAMYWYRQDPGQGLRLIYYSQIVNDFQKGDIAEGYSVSREKKESFPLTVTSAQKNPTAFYLCASSGPPVTFGSGTRLTVV.